One TCR beta chain is described in this entry. These data are taken from a study of T cells in Graves' hyperthyroidism and ophthalmopathy. Amplification targeted TCR beta CDR3 regions from RNA transcripts. Using the HTBI primer set, a first-round RT-PCR was run on the TCR CDR3. TCRdb ran MiXCR on the multiplex PCR reads and lists one entry per CDR3 protein. Found here are over 450,000 distinct CDR3 sequences, approximately 15% of them singletons; the top ten hold about a sixth. The CDR3 runs to 16 residues. Trimming took 3 bases from V and 4 from J, leaving 18 bases between them. Germline V gene sequence: CDR1 KGHSH, CDR2 LQKENI.

The chain has TRBV18 and TRBJ1-1; D not certain. The source is a woman aged 18 to 35 with Graves' hyperthyroidism. The sample comprised blood. CDR3 coding DNA: TGTGCCAGCTCACCCAACCCCCAAGGGTTGGGCACTGAAGCTTTCTTT. This codes for CASSPNPQGLGTEAFF.